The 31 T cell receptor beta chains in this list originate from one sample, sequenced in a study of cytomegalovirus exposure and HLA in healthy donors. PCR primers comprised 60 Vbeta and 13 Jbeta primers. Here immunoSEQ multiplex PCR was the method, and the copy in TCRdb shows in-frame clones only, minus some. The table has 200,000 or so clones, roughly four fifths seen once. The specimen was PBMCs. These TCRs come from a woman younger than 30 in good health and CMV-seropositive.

CDR3: CASTSPHLDRNTEAFF. CDR3 DNA sequence: TGTGCCAGCACCTCCCCCCATCTGGACAGGAACACTGAAGCTTTCTTT. The V gene is TRBV28, the J gene TRBJ1-1; perhaps TRBD1 as D (6 bases). The CDR3 extends over 16 amino acids. Germline V gene lookup returns CDR1 MDHEN and CDR2 SYDVKM. V gave up 7 bases and J gave up 1 base, with 19 bases separating them.

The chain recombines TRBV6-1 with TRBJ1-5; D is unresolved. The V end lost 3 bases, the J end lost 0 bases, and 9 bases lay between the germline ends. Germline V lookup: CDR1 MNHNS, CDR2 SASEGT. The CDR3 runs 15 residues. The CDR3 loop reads CASSEGLLSNQPQHF. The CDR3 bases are TGTGCCAGCAGTGAGGGCCTCCTTAGCAATCAGCCCCAGCATTTT.

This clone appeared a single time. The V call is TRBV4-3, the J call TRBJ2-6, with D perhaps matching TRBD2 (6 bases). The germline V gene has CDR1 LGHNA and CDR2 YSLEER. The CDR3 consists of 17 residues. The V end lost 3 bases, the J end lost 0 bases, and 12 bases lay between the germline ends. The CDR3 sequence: CASSQDGGSSGANVLTF. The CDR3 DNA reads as TGCGCCAGCAGCCAGGATGGGGGGAGCTCTGGGGCCAACGTCCTGACTTTC.

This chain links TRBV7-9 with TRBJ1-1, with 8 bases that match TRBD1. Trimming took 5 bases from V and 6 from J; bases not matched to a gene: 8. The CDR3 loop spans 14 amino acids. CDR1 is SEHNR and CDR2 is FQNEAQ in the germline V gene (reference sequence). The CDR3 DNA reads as TGTGCCAGCAGCACTACAGGGGGACACCCTGAAGCTTTCTTT. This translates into CASSTTGGHPEAFF.

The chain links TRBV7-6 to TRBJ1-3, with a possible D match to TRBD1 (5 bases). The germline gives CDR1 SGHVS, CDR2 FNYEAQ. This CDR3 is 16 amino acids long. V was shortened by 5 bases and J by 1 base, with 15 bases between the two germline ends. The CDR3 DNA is TGTGCCAGCAGCCCTGGGGGGGGTTCTTCTGGAAACACCATATATTTT. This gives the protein CASSPGGGSSGNTIYF.

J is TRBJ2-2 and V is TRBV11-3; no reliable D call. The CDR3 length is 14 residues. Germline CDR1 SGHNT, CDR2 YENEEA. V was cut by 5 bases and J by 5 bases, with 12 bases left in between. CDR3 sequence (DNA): TGTGCCAGCAGCATTGGAGAGTTAACCGGGGAGCTGTTTTTT. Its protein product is CASSIGELTGELFF.

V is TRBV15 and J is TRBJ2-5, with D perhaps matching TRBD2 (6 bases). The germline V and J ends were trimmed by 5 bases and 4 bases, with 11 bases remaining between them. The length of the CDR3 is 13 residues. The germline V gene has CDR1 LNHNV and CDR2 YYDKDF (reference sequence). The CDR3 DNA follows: TGTGCCACCAGCCCGCCGGGGGTAGAGACCCAGTACTTC. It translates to CATSPPGVETQYF.

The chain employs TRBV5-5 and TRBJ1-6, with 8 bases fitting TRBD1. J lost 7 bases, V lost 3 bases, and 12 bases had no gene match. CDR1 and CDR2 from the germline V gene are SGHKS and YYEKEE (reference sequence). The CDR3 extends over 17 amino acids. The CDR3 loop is CASSSWPGQGSNSPLHF. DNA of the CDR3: TGTGCCAGCAGCTCCTGGCCTGGACAGGGATCGAATTCACCCCTCCACTTT.

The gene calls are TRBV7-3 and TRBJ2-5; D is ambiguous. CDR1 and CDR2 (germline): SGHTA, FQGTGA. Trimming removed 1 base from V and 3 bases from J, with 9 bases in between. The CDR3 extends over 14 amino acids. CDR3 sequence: CASSLMGRKETQYF. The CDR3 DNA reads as TGTGCCAGCAGCTTAATGGGCAGAAAAGAGACCCAGTACTTC. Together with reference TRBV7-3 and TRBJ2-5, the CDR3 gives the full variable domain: GAGVSQTPSNKVTEKGKYVELRCDPISGHTALYWYRQSLGQGPEFLIYFQGTGAADDSGLPNDRFFAVRPEGSVSTLKIQRTERGDSAVYLCASSLMGRKETQYFGPGTRLLVL.

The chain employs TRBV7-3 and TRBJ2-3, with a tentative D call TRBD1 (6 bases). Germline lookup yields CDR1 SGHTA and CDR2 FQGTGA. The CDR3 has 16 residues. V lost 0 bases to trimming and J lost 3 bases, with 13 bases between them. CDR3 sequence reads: CASSLTPAGATDTQYF. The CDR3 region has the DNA TGTGCCAGCAGCTTAACCCCAGCAGGGGCGACAGATACGCAGTATTTT.

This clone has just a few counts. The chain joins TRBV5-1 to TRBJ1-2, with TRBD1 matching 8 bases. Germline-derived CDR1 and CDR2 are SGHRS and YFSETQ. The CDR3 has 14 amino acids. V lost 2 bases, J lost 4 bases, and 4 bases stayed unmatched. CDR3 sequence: CASSFLGQGYGYTF. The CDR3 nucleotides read TGCGCCAGCAGCTTCCTCGGACAGGGCTATGGCTACACCTTC.

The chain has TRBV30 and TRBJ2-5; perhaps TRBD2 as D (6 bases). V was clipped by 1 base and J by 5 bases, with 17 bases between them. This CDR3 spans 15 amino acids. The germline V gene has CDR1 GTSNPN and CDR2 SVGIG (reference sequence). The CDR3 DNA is TGTGCCTGGAGTGGGGGACTGGGGAATGTGGAGACCCAGTACTTC. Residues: CAWSGGLGNVETQYF.

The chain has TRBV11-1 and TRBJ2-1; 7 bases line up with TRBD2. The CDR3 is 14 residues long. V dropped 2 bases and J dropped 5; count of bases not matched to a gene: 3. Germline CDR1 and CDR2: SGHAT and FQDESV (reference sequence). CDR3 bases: TGTGCCAGCAGCTTAACCGGGAGGAACAATGAGCAGTTCTTC. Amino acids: CASSLTGRNNEQFF.

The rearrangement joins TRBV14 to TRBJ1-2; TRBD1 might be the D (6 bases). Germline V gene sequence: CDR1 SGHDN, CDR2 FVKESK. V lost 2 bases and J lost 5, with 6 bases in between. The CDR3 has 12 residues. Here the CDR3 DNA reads TGTGCCAGCAGCCAAACAGGGTATGGCTACACCTTC. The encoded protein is CASSQTGYGYTF.

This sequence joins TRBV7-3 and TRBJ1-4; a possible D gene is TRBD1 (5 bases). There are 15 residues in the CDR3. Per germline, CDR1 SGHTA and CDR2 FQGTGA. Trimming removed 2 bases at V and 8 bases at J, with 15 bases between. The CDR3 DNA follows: TGTGCCAGCAGCTTATGGAAACAGGTGATCGAAAAACTGTTTTTT. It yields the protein CASSLWKQVIEKLFF.

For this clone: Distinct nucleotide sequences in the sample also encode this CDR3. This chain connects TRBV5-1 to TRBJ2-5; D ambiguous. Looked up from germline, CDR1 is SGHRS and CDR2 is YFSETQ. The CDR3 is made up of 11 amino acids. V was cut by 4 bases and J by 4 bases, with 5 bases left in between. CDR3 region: CASSLLETQYF. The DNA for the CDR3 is TGCGCCAGCAGCCTATTAGAGACCCAGTACTTC.

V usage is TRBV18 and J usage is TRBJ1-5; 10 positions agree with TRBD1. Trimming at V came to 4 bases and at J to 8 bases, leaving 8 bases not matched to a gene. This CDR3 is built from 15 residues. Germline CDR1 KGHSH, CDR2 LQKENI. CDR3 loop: CASSLGQGGIKPQHF. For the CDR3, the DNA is TGTGCCAGCTCACTCGGACAGGGGGGGATCAAGCCCCAGCATTTT.

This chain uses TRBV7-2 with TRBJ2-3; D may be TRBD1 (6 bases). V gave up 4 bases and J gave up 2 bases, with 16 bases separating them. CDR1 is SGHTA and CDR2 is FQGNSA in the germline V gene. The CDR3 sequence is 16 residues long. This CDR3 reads CASSWGQQHITDTQYF. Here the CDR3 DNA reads TGTGCCAGCAGCTGGGGACAACAACACATCACAGATACGCAGTATTTT.

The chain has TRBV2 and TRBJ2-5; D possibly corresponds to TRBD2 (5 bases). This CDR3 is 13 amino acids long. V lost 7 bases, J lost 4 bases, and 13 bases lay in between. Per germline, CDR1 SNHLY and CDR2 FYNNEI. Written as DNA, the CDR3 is TGTGCCAGCAAACGAGGGTCGCGAGAGACCCAGTACTTC. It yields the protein CASKRGSRETQYF. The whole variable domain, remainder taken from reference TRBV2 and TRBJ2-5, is EPEVTQTPSHQVTQMGQEVILRCVPISNHLYFYWYRQILGQKVEFLVSFYNNEISEKSEIFDDQFSVERPDGSNFTLKIRSTKLEDSAMYFCASKRGSRETQYFGPGTRLLVL.

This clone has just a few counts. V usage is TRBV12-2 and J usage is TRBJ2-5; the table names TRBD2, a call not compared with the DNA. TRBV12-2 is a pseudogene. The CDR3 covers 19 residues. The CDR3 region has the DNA TGTGCAAGTCGCCCGACCCTGACTAGCGGGTCGACGTACCAAGAGACCCAGTACTTC. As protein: CASRPTLTSGSTYQETQYF.

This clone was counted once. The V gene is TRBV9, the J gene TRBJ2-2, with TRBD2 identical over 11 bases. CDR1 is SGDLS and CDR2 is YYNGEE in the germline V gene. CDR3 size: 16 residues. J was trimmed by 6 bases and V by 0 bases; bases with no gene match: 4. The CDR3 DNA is TGTGCCAGCAGCGTAGGGAGGGGACTAGCGGCCGGGGAGCTGTTTTTT. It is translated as CASSVGRGLAAGELFF.

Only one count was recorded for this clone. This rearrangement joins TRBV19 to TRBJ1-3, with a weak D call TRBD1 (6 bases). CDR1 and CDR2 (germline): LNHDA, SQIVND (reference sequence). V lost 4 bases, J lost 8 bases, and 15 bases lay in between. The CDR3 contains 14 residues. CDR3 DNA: TGTGCCAGTAGTAGCGACAGGAGGCTCGACACCATATATTTT. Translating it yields CASSSDRRLDTIYF.

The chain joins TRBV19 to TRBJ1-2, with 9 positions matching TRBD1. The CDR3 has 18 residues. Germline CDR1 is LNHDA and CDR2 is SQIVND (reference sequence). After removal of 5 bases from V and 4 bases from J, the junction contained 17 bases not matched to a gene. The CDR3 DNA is TGTGCCAGTAGTTTCCACCGGACAGGGGAGGGGGCCATCTATGGCTACACCTTC. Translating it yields CASSFHRTGEGAIYGYTF.

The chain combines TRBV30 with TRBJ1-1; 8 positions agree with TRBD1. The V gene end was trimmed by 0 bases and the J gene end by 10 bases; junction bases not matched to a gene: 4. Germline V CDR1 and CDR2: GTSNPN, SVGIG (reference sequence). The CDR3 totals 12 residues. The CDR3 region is CAWSVVGQGAFF. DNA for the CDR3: TGTGCCTGGAGTGTAGTAGGACAGGGAGCTTTCTTT.

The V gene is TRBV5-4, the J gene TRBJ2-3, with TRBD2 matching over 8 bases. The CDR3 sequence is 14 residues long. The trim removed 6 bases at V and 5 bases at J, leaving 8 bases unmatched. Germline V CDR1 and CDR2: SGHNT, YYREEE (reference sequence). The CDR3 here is CASTAPGGVDTQYF. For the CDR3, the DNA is TGTGCCAGCACCGCCCCGGGGGGGGTAGATACGCAGTATTTT.

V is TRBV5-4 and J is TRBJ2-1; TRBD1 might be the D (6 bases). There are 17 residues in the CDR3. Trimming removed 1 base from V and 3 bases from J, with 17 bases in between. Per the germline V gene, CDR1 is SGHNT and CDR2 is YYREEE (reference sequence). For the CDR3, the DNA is TGTGCCAGCAGCTTGACAGGGAAGGGAGACTTCTACAATGAGCAGTTCTTC. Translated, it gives CASSLTGKGDFYNEQFF.

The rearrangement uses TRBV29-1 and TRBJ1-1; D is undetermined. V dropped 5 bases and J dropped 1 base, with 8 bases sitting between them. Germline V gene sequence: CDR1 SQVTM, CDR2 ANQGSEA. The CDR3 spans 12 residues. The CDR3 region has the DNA TGCAGCGTTATATCCAGGAACACTGAAGCTTTCTTT. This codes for CSVISRNTEAFF.

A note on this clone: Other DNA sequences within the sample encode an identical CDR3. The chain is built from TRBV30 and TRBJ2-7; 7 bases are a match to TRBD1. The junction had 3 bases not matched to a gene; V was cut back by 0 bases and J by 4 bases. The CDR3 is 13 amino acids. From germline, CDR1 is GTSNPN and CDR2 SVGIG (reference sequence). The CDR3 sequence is CAWSVGGPYEQYF. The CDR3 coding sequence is TGTGCCTGGAGTGTAGGGGGCCCTTACGAGCAGTACTTC.

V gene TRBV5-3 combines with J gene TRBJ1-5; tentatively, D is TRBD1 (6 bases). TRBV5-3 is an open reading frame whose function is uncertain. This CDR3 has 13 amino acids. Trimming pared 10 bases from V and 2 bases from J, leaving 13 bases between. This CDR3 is CARSGDGNQPQHF. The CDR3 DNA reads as TGTGCCCGGTCAGGGGATGGCAATCAGCCCCAGCATTTT.

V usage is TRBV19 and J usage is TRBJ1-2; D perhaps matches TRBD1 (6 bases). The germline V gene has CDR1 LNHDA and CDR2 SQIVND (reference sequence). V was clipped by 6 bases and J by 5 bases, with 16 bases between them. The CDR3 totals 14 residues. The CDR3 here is CASRERTVSYGYTF. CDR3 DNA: TGTGCCAGTAGAGAGAGGACAGTCAGTTATGGCTACACCTTC.

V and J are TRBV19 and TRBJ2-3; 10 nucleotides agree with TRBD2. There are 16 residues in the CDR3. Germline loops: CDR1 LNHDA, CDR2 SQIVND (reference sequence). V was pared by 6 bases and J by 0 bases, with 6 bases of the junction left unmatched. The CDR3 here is CASRLAGGPSTDTQYF. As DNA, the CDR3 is TGTGCCAGTAGGTTAGCGGGGGGCCCTAGCACAGATACGCAGTATTTT.